This T cell receptor beta chain was found in a study of T cell repertoires in cytomegalovirus infection. The V segment lost 5 bases and the J segment 6 bases; nucleotides outside the gene matches: 9. CDR3 length equals 16 residues. Germline V gives CDR1 MNHEY, CDR2 SVGAGI. Each CDR3 protein gets one entry after TCRdb re-called the reads with MiXCR. The table includes roughly 250,000 distinct CDR3 sequences, roughly 12% detected once. The receptor comes from a human donor in good health (CMV status not recorded). Some clones in this sample may be carry-over from other donors' samples. The sample consisted of PBMCs. V gene TRBV6-5 combines with J gene TRBJ2-3, with 12 bases matching TRBD2. The CDR3 reads CASSRRLAGAVDTQYF. CDR3 nucleotide sequence: TGTGCCAGCAGTCGGCGACTAGCGGGAGCGGTTGATACGCAGTATTTT.